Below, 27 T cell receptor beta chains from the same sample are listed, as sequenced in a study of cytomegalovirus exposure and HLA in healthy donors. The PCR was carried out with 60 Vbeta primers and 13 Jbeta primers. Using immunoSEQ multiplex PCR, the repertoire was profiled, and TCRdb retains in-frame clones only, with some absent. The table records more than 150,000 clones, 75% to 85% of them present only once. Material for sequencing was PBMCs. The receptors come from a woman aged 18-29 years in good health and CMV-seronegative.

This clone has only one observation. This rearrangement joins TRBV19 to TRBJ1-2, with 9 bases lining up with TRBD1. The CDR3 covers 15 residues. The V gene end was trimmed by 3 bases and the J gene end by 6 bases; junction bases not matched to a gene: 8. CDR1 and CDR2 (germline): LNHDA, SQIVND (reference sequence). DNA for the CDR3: TGTGCCAGTAGTATCAACTACAGGGGGCACCATGGCTACACCTTC. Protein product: CASSINYRGHHGYTF.

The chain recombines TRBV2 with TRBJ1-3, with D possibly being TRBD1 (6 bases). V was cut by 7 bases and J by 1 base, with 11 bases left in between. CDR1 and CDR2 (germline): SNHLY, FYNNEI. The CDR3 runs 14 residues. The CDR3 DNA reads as TGTGCCAGCACCGAAGGGGGTTCTGGAAACACCATATATTTT. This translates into CASTEGGSGNTIYF.

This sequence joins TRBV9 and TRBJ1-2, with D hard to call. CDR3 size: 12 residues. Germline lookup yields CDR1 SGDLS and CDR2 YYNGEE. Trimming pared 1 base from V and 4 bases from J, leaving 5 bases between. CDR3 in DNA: TGTGCCAGCAGCGTATTCGGCTATGGCTACACCTTC. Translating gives CASSVFGYGYTF.

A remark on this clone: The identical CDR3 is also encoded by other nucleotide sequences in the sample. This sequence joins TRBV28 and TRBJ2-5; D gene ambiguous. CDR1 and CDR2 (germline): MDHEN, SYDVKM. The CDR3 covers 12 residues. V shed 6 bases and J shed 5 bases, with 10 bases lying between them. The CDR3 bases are TGTGCCAGCAGCCCCTCACGGGAGACCCAGTACTTC. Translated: CASSPSRETQYF.

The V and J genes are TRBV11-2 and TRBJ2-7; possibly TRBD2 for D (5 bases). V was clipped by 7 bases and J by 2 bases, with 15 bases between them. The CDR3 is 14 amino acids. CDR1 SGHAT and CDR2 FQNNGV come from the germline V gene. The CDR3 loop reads CASTLTFGTYEQYF. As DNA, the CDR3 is TGTGCCAGCACCCTAACGTTCGGGACCTACGAGCAGTACTTC.

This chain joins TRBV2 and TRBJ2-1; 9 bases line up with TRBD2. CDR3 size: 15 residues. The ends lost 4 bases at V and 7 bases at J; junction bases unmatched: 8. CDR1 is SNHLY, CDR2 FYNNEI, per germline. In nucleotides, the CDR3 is TGTGCCAGCAGTGTAGTAGCGGGGGCATTAAATGAGCAGTTCTTC. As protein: CASSVVAGALNEQFF. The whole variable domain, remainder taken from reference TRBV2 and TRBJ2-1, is EPEVTQTPSHQVTQMGQEVILRCVPISNHLYFYWYRQILGQKVEFLVSFYNNEISEKSEIFDDQFSVERPDGSNFTLKIRSTKLEDSAMYFCASSVVAGALNEQFFGPGTRLTVL.

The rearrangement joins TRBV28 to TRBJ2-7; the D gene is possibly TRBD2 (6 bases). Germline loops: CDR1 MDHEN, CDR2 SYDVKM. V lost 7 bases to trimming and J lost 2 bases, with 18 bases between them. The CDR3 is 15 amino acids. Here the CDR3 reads CASTPPGTGAYEQYF. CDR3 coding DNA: TGTGCCAGCACCCCCCCCGGGACGGGAGCCTACGAGCAGTACTTC.

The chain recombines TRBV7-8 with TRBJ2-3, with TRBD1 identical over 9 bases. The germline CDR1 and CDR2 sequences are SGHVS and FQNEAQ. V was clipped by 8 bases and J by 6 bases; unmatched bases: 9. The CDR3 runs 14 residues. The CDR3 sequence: CASGIGTGIDTQYF. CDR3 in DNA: TGTGCCAGCGGAATCGGGACAGGGATTGATACGCAGTATTTT.

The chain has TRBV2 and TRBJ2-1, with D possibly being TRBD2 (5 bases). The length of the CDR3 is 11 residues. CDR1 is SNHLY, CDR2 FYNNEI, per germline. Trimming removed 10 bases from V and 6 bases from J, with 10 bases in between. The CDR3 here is CANLRVNEQFF. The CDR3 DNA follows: TGTGCCAACTTGAGGGTCAATGAGCAGTTCTTC.

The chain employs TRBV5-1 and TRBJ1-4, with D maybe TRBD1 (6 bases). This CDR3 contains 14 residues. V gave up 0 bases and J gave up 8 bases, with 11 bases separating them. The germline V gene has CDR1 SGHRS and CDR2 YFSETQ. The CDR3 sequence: CASSLDRVGEKLFF. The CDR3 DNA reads TGCGCCAGCAGCTTGGACAGGGTGGGCGAAAAACTGTTTTTT.

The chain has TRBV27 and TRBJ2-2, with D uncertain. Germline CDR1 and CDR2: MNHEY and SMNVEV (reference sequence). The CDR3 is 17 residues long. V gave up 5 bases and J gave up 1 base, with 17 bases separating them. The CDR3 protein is CASSPSAWYLNTGELFF. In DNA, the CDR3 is TGTGCCAGCAGTCCCAGCGCGTGGTACCTGAACACCGGGGAGCTGTTTTTT.

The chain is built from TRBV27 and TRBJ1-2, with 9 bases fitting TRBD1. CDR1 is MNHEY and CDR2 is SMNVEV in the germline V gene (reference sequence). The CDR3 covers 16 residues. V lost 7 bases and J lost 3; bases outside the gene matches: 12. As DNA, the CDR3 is TGTGCCAGCACAAAAGGATCGACAGGGGGATACTATGGCTACACCTTC. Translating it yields CASTKGSTGGYYGYTF.

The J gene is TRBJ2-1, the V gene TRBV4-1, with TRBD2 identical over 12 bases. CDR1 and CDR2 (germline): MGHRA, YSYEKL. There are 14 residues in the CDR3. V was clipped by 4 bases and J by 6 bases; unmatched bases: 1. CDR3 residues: CASSPGLAGNEQFF. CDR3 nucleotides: TGCGCCAGCAGCCCGGGACTAGCGGGCAATGAGCAGTTCTTC.

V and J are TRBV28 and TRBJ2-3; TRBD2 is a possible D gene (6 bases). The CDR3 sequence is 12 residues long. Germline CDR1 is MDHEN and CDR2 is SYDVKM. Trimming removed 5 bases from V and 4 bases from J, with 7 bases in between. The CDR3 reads CASSGGSDTQYF. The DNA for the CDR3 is TGTGCCAGCAGTGGGGGGTCAGATACGCAGTATTTT.

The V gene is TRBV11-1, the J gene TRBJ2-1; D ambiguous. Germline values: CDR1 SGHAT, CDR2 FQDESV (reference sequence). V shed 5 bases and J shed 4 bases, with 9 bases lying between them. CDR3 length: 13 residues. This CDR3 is CASSPWSYNEQFF. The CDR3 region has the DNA TGTGCCAGCAGCCCCTGGAGTTACAATGAGCAGTTCTTC.

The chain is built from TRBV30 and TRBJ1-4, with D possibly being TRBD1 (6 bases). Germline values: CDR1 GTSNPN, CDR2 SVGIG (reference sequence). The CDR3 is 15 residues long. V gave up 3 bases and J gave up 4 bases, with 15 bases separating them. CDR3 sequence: CAWSHTRGRNEKLFF. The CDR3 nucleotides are TGTGCCTGGAGCCATACGCGGGGGCGTAATGAAAAACTGTTTTTT.

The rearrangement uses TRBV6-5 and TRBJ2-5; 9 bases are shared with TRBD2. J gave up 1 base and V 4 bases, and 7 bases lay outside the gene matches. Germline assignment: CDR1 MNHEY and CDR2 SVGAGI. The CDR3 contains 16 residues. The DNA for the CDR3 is TGTGCCAGCAGTTCTAGCGGGGCCCTCGGCCAAGAGACCCAGTACTTC. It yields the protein CASSSSGALGQETQYF.

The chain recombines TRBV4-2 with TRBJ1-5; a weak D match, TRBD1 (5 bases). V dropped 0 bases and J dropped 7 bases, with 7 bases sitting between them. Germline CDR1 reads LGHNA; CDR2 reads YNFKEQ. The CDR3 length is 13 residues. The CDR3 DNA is TGTGCCAGCAGCCAAGACAGGGCGCAGCCCCAGCATTTT. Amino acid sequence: CASSQDRAQPQHF.

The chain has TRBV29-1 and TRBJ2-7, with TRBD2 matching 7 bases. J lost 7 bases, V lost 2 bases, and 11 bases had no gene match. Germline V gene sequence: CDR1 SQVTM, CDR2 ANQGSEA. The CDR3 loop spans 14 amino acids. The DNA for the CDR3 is TGCAGCGTTGAATCGGTGGGAGGGCCGGGAGAGCAGTACTTC. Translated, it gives CSVESVGGPGEQYF.

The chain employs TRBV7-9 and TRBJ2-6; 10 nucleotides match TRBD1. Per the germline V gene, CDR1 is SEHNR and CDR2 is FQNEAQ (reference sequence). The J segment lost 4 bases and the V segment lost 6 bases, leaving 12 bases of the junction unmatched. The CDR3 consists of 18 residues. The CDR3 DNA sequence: TGTGCCAGCAGTCCCCCCGGGACAGGGGAATCCGGGGCCAACGTCCTGACTTTC. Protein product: CASSPPGTGESGANVLTF.

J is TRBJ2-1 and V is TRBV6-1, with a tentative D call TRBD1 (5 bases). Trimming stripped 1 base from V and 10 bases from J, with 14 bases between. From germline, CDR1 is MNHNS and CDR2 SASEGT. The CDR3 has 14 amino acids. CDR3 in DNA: TGTGCCAGCAGTGAAGTCCCAGGGTTGGGGGAGCAGTTCTTC. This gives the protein CASSEVPGLGEQFF.

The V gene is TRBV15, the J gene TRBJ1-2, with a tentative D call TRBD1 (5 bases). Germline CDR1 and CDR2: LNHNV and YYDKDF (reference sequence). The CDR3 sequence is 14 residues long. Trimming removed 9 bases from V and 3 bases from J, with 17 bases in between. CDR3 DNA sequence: TGTGCCACTCGCAGACAGAATATCGACTATGGCTACACCTTC. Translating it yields CATRRQNIDYGYTF.

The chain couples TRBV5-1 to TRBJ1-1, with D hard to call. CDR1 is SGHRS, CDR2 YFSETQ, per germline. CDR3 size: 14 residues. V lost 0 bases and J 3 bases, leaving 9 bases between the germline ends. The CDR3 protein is CASSLGGQYTEAFF. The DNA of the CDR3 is TGCGCCAGCAGCTTGGGAGGCCAGTACACTGAAGCTTTCTTT.

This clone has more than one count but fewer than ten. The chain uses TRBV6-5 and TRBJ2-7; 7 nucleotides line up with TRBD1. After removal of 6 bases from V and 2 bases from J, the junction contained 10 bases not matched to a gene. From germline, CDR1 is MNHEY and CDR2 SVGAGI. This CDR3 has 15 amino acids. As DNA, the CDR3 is TGTGCCAGCAGCTCAAACCGGGACAGCACCTACGAGCAGTACTTC. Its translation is CASSSNRDSTYEQYF.

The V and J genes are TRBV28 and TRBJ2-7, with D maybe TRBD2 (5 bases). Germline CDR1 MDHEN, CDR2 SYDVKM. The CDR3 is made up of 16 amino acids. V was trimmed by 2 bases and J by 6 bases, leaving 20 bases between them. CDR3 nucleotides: TGTGCCAGCAGTTTAGTGGGAGCCTCGGTCGGAACCGAGCAGTACTTC. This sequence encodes CASSLVGASVGTEQYF. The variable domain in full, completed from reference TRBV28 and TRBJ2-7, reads DVKVTQSSRYLVKRTGEKVFLECVQDMDHENMFWYRQDPGLGLRLIYFSYDVKMKEKGDIPEGYSVSREKKERFSLILESASTNQTSMYLCASSLVGASVGTEQYFGPGTRLTVT.

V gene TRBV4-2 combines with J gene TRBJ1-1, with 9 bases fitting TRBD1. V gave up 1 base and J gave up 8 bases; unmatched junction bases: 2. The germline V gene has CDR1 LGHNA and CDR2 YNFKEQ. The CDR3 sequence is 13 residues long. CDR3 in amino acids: CASSQGTGEEAFF. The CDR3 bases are TGTGCCAGCAGCCAAGGGACAGGGGAAGAAGCTTTCTTT.

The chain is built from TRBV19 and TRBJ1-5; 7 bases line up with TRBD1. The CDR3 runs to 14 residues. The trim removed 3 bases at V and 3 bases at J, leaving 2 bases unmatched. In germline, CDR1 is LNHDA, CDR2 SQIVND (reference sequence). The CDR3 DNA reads TGTGCCAGTAGTATCGGGACAGACAATCAGCCCCAGCATTTT. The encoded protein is CASSIGTDNQPQHF.